This entry is about one T cell receptor (beta chain). Sequencing used immunoSEQ multiplex PCR; TCRdb keeps in-frame clones, though not all of them. The top ten hold over 3% of the sample, which has over 60,000 clones, approximately 95% seen once. This entry belongs to a study of cytomegalovirus exposure and HLA in healthy donors. Germline assignment: CDR1 GTSNPN and CDR2 SVGIG (reference sequence). This CDR3 has 17 amino acids. V lost 1 base, J lost 4 bases, and 22 bases lay in between. This clonotype was sampled from a man aged 18-30 years in good health and CMV-seronegative. The V call is TRBV30, the J call TRBJ1-2; a possible D gene is TRBD1 (6 bases). The sample taken for sequencing was PBMCs. CDR3 residues: CAWSGPSALQGRYGYTF. The DNA for the CDR3 is TGTGCCTGGAGTGGACCCTCCGCCTTACAGGGCCGCTATGGCTACACCTTC.